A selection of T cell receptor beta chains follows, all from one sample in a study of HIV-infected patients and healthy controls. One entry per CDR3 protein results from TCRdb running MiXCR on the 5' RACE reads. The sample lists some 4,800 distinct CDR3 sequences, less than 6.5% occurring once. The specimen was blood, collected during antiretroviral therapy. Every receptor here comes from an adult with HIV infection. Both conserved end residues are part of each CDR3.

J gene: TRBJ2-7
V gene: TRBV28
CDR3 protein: CASRSGGLGSYEQYF

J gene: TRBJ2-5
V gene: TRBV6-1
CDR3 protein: CASRNRTIQETQYF

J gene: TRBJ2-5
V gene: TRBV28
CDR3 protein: CASSFGTGGFGAETQYF

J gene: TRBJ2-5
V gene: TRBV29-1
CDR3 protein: CSVDEDIQETQYF

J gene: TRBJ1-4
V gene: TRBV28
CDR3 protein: CASSLRVPSELFF

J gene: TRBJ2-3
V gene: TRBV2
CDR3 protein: CASRPGLAGSTDTQYF

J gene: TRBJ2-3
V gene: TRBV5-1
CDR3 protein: CASSFANRAASTDTQYF

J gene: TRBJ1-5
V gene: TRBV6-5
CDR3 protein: CASSYSQASTQPQHF

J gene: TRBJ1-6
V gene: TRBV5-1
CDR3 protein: CASSLNRRRGNSPLHF

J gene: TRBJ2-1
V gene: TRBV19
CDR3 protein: CASSIVPGAYNEQFF

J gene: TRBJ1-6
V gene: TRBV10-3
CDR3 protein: CAISESSGNSPLHF

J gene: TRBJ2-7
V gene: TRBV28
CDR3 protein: CASRPRDASSYEQYF

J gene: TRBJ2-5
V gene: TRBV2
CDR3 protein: CASSGRTRGQETQYF

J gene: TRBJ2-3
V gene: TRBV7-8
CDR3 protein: CASVAGASTDTQYF

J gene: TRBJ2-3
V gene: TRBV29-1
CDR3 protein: CSVVGDTQYF

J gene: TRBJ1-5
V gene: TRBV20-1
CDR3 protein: CSARDGSTQHF

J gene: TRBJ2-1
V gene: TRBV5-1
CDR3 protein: CASSLASGASYNEQFF

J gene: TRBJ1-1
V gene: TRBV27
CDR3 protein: CASSFLGVNTEAFF

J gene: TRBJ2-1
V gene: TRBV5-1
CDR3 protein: CASSFTSGRHNEQFF

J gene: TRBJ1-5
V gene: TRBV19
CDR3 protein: CASSMGQVGNQPQHF

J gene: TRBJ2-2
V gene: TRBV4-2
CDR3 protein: CASSQDVVAGTGELFF

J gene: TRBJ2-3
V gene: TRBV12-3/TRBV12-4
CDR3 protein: CASSLAAVRKTDTQYF

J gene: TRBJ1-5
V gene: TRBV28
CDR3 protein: CASSDNGRTNQPQHF

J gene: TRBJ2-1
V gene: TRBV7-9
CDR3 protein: CASSLPQGGRNEQFF

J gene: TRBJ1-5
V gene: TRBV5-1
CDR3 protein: CASSFSGGQPQHF

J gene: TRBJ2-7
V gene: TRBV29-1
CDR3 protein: CSVGGRNIYEQYF

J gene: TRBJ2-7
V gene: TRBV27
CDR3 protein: CASSFRVSYGNEQYF

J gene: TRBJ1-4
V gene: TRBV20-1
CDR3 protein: CSAEDRADGDEKLFF

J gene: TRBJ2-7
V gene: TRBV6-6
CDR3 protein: CASSYTLRTVLTYEQYF

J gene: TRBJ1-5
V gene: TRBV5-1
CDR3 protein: CASSSTGRDNQPQHF

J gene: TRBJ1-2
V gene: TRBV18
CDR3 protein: CASSQNYGYTF

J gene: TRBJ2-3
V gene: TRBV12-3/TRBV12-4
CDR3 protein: CASSGVIDTQYF

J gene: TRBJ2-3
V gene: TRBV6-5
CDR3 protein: CASSRTRFGTDTQYF

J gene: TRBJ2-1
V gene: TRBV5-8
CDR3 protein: CASSLVRHNEQFF

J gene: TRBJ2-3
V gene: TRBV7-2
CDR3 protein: CASSFSGRARADTQYF

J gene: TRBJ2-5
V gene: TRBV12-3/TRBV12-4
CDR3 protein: CASSLSGGAVGQETQYF

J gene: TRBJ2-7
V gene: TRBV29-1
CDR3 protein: CSVEIAGGGIEQYF

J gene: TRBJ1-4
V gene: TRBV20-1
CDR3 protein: CSAERGGQGSTNEKLFF

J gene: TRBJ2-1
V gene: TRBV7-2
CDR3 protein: CASSWLRSSHNEQFF

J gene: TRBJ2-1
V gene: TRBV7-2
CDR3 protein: CASSGGSYNEQFF

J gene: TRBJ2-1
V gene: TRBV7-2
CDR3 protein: CASSLIVATGSHNEQFF

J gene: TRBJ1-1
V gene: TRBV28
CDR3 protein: CASSSDPPVNTEAFF

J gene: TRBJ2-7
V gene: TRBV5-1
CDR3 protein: CASSHGTSGGEQYF